Shown below are 19 T cell receptor beta chains from a single sample sequenced in a study of identical twins. TCRdb reprocessed the 5' RACE reads via MiXCR and lists one record per CDR3 protein. The sample carries 300,000 to 400,000 distinct CDR3 sequences, roughly 9% recorded once. Source material: naive T cells sorted from blood. These receptors were obtained from a woman aged 45 to 65 in good health.

A few counts support this clonotype. CDR3 coding DNA: TGCGCCAGCAGCTCCTCCGGGACAGGGAATGAGCAGTTCTTC. Amino acids: CASSSSGTGNEQFF. The genes are TRBV5-1 and TRBJ2-1; 9 nucleotides align to TRBD1. The V segment lost 3 bases and the J segment 7 bases; nucleotides outside the gene matches: 5. The V gene's germline CDR1 is SGHRS and CDR2 YFSETQ. This CDR3 comprises 14 residues.

This clonotype was observed many times. The chain recombines TRBV29-1 with TRBJ2-3; D is undetermined. The CDR3 extends over 13 amino acids. Per germline, CDR1 SQVTM and CDR2 ANQGSEA. V lost 6 bases and J 2 bases, leaving 12 bases between the germline ends. The chain's CDR3 is CSVAQLHTDTQYF. The CDR3 region has the DNA TGCAGCGTCGCACAGCTACACACAGATACGCAGTATTTT.

This clonotype showed up just a few times. The rearrangement links TRBV27 to TRBJ2-2; TRBD2 is a possible D gene (7 bases). The germline gives CDR1 MNHEY, CDR2 SMNVEV (reference sequence). With 2 bases removed from V and 7 bases from J, the gap between germline ends came to 11 bases. This CDR3 spans 14 amino acids. CDR3 region: CASSLGGGGGELFF. The CDR3 nucleotides read TGTGCCAGCAGTTTAGGGGGCGGGGGCGGGGAGCTGTTTTTT.

The chain employs TRBV10-3 and TRBJ2-6; D unclear. The CDR3 is made up of 17 amino acids. V lost 2 bases and J 0 bases, leaving 11 bases between the germline ends. Per the germline V gene, CDR1 is ENHRY and CDR2 is SYGVKD. CDR3 in DNA: TGTGCCATCAGTGAGGTGTTTAGGATCTCTGGGGCCAACGTCCTGACTTTC. It translates to CAISEVFRISGANVLTF.

The V call is TRBV2, the J call TRBJ2-1, with D unresolved. With 7 bases removed from V and 8 bases from J, the gap between germline ends came to 24 bases. The CDR3 has 16 residues. In germline, CDR1 is SNHLY, CDR2 FYNNEI. The CDR3 DNA is TGTGCCAGCATGTGGTCTGTGGTGGGAAAGTCCGATGAGCAGTTCTTC. It codes for CASMWSVVGKSDEQFF. Combining the CDR3 with reference TRBV2 and TRBJ2-1 gives the whole variable domain EPEVTQTPSHQVTQMGQEVILRCVPISNHLYFYWYRQILGQKVEFLVSFYNNEISEKSEIFDDQFSVERPDGSNFTLKIRSTKLEDSAMYFCASMWSVVGKSDEQFFGPGTRLTVL.

Here the CDR3 reads CASMRTGRETQYF. In nucleotides, the CDR3 is TGTGCCAGCATGAGGACGGGGCGAGAGACCCAGTACTTC. The chain has TRBV2 and TRBJ2-5; possibly TRBD1 or TRBD2 for D (5 bases each). The length of the CDR3 is 13 residues. V was pared by 7 bases and J by 4 bases, with 13 bases between. Per the germline V gene, CDR1 is SNHLY and CDR2 is FYNNEI.

The chain uses TRBV5-6 and TRBJ2-1, with a tentative D call TRBD1 (6 bases). This CDR3 contains 12 residues. Germline values: CDR1 SGHDT, CDR2 YYEEEE. The germline V and J ends were trimmed by 5 bases and 10 bases, with 13 bases remaining between them. The CDR3 DNA reads TGTGCCAGCAGAATCCAGGGGATGGAGCAGTTCTTC. It is translated as CASRIQGMEQFF.

This clonotype was recorded at least ten times. This chain connects TRBV7-2 to TRBJ2-1, with unresolved D. This CDR3 comprises 11 residues. The germline V gene encodes CDR1 SGHTA and CDR2 FQGNSA. Between the trimmed V and J ends, which lost 1 base and 10 bases, there was a span of 5 bases. DNA of the CDR3: TGTGCCAGCAGCTTAGTCTTAGAGCAGTTCTTC. Protein: CASSLVLEQFF.

V and J are TRBV7-9 and TRBJ2-1, with TRBD2 as a possible D gene (6 bases). CDR3 length equals 15 residues. The V and J ends lost 0 bases and 8 bases respectively, with 14 bases between them. Germline V CDR1 and CDR2: SEHNR, FQNEAQ (reference sequence). The CDR3 nucleotides read TGTGCCAGCAGCTTAGCCATCGGGAGCCCCGATGAGCAGTTCTTC. Amino acid sequence: CASSLAIGSPDEQFF.

This rearrangement joins TRBV5-1 to TRBJ2-4; tentative D call: TRBD2 (5 bases). Trimming stripped 4 bases from V and 1 base from J, with 15 bases between. The CDR3 is 16 amino acids. Germline CDR1 and CDR2: SGHRS and YFSETQ. CDR3 sequence: CASSDGAVGAKNIQYF. CDR3 in DNA: TGCGCCAGCAGCGATGGAGCGGTTGGGGCCAAAAACATTCAGTACTTC.

This clonotype showed up just a few times. The chain carries TRBV3-1 and TRBJ1-2; the D gene is possibly TRBD1 (6 bases). CDR1 is LGHDT and CDR2 is YNNKEL in the germline V gene (reference sequence). The CDR3 covers 15 residues. V dropped 2 bases and J dropped 3 bases, with 13 bases sitting between them. As DNA, the CDR3 is TGTGCCAGCAGCCAATTCAACAGGGAAGACTATGGCTACACCTTC. Encoded protein: CASSQFNREDYGYTF.

This clonotype was detected a few times. The chain carries TRBV20-1 and TRBJ2-7, with D perhaps assigned TRBD1 or TRBD2 (5 bases each). Germline CDR1 is DFQATT and CDR2 is SNEGSKA (reference sequence). This CDR3 contains 15 residues. V lost 5 bases to trimming and J lost 1 base, with 18 bases between them. CDR3 sequence (DNA): TGCAGTGCTGGGGGTTCTATTGTCCCTTCCTACGAGCAGTACGTC. This encodes CSAGGSIVPSYEQYV.

The table lists this clonotype with a few counts. The rearrangement uses TRBV4-1 and TRBJ1-5; D possibly corresponds to TRBD1 (6 bases). This CDR3 spans 15 amino acids. Deletions cut 0 bases from V and 3 bases from J, with 9 bases between. Looked up from germline, CDR1 is MGHRA and CDR2 is YSYEKL. This CDR3 is CASSQETGNNQPQHF. CDR3 in DNA: TGCGCCAGCAGCCAAGAAACAGGGAACAATCAGCCCCAGCATTTT.

This clonotype showed up just a few times. The CDR3 DNA sequence: TGCGCCAGCAGCCATCGTGAGTTTGTGGAGACCCAGTACTTC. Residues: CASSHREFVETQYF. The chain joins TRBV4-1 to TRBJ2-5, with D unresolved. CDR3 size: 14 residues. Trimming removed 3 bases at V and 5 bases at J, with 13 bases between. Germline assignment: CDR1 MGHRA and CDR2 YSYEKL.

This clonotype was seen many times. The chain couples TRBV12-3 or TRBV12-4 to TRBJ1-4; 10 nucleotides line up with TRBD1. V dropped 5 bases and J dropped 4; count of bases not matched to a gene: 4. CDR3 size: 15 residues. This CDR3 is CASSPGDRGNEKLFF. The CDR3 DNA reads TGTGCCAGCAGTCCGGGGGACAGGGGTAATGAAAAACTGTTTTTT.

This sequence joins TRBV25-1 and TRBJ1-6; D is undetermined. Germline loops: CDR1 MGHDK, CDR2 SYGVNS. The CDR3 is 14 amino acids. Trimming pared 2 bases from V and 14 bases from J, leaving 16 bases between. CDR3 residues: CASSEGPGPGTLHF. DNA for the CDR3: TGTGCCAGCAGTGAAGGTCCTGGGCCCGGGACCCTCCACTTT.

About this clonotype itself: This may stem from a read error, because a much larger clone lies one nucleotide away. CDR3 sequence (DNA): TGCAGCGTTCTTCTGAGCGGGAGATTCACAGATATGCAGTATTTT. Translating gives CSVLLSGRFTDMQYF. This chain links TRBV29-1 with TRBJ2-3, with 8 bases identical to TRBD2. Per germline, CDR1 SQVTM and CDR2 ANQGSEA. The CDR3 contains 15 residues.

This clonotype was counted a few times. The chain combines TRBV4-2 with TRBJ2-2, with 9 bases that match TRBD1. Germline V lookup: CDR1 LGHNA, CDR2 YNFKEQ. CDR3 length: 19 residues. The V and J ends lost 0 bases and 0 bases, in that order; junction bases with no gene match: 8. In DNA form, the CDR3 reads TGTGCCAGCAGCCAAGATGGCGCGCGGGACAGGGCGAACACCGGGGAGCTGTTTTTT. It yields the protein CASSQDGARDRANTGELFF.

This clonotype turned up a few times. The rearrangement links TRBV5-1 to TRBJ2-7; 10 bases map to TRBD2. This CDR3 is built from 18 residues. Germline assignment: CDR1 SGHRS and CDR2 YFSETQ. The trim removed 1 base at V and 2 bases at J, leaving 12 bases unmatched. CDR3 coding DNA: TGCGCCAGCAGCTTGTTGGCTAGCGGGAGTTTCTTACCCTACGAGCAGTACGTC. As protein: CASSLLASGSFLPYEQYV.